Below, 22 T cell receptor beta chains from the same sample are listed, as sequenced in a study of T-cell reconstitution after alpha-beta-depleted transplantation in children. Unique molecular identifiers tagged the TCRbeta library. MiXCR, applied by TCRdb to the PCR reads, yields one record per CDR3 protein. The sample yields under 350,000 distinct CDR3 sequences, 9.5% to 10% seen once. Material: PBMCs from the stem cell graft donor, obtained from the stem cell graft. These TCRs come from a human donor who donated a stem cell graft to a child with SCID.

The chain has TRBV7-9 and TRBJ2-6; the D is unclear. Between the trimmed V and J ends, which lost 5 bases and 0 bases, there was a span of 5 bases. The germline gives CDR1 SEHNR, CDR2 FQNEAQ (reference sequence). CDR3 length: 14 amino acids. CDR3 protein: CASSGVSGANVLTF. The CDR3 bases are TGTGCCAGCAGCGGGGTCTCTGGGGCCAACGTCCTGACTTTC.

This clonotype was found many times. The chain is built from TRBV18 and TRBJ2-1, with 7 bases fitting TRBD1. This CDR3 has 14 residues. V dropped 4 bases and J dropped 8; count of bases not matched to a gene: 8. In germline, CDR1 is KGHSH, CDR2 LQKENI. The CDR3: CASSQARQGDEQFF. The CDR3 nucleotides read TGTGCCAGCTCACAAGCAAGACAGGGCGATGAGCAGTTCTTC.

This sequence joins TRBV11-2 and TRBJ1-5; D unresolved. The V gene's germline CDR1 is SGHAT and CDR2 FQNNGV. There are 13 residues in the CDR3. The germline V and J ends were trimmed by 2 bases and 2 bases, with 4 bases remaining between them. The CDR3, as DNA: TGTGCCAGCAGCTTATATCGCAATCAGCCCCAGCATTTT. Translating gives CASSLYRNQPQHF.

This clonotype was counted only a few times. This chain uses TRBV29-1 with TRBJ1-5; D is possibly TRBD1 (6 bases). V lost 7 bases, J lost 5 bases, and 18 bases lay in between. The germline V gene encodes CDR1 SQVTM and CDR2 ANQGSEA. The CDR3 loop spans 14 amino acids. CDR3 in amino acids: CSATQGSYDQPQHF. The CDR3 nucleotides are TGCAGCGCGACACAGGGTTCATACGATCAGCCCCAGCATTTT.

This clonotype was detected a few times. V is TRBV2 and J is TRBJ2-3, with D possibly being TRBD1 (6 bases). The CDR3 is made up of 14 amino acids. Germline V gives CDR1 SNHLY, CDR2 FYNNEI. V shed 6 bases and J shed 3 bases, with 13 bases lying between them. In nucleotides, the CDR3 is TGTGCCAGCAGAACAGGGTCGGGAACAGATACGCAGTATTTT. Its translation is CASRTGSGTDTQYF.

This clonotype was detected ten times or more. This chain links TRBV6-5 with TRBJ1-1; tentatively, D is TRBD1 (5 bases). Looked up from germline, CDR1 is MNHEY and CDR2 is SVGAGI. V was trimmed by 3 bases and J by 1 base, leaving 12 bases between them. This CDR3 has 15 residues. CDR3 DNA: TGTGCCAGCAGTTATGGGCCGCAGGGGAACACTGAAGCTTTCTTT. Protein product: CASSYGPQGNTEAFF.

The chain combines TRBV16 with TRBJ2-3, with D unresolved. V lost 1 base, J lost 8 bases, and 16 bases lay in between. Germline V lookup: CDR1 KGHSY, CDR2 FQNENV. The CDR3 sequence is 15 residues long. The CDR3 spells CASSQYVAAETTQYF. The CDR3 coding sequence is TGTGCCAGCAGCCAATATGTTGCTGCCGAGACTACGCAGTATTTT.

Concerning this clonotype itself: The conserved phenylalanine or tryptophan is not found at the CDR3 terminus, so this likely reflects a read error. V and J are TRBV12-3 or TRBV12-4 and TRBJ2-7, with TRBD1 identical over 8 bases. CDR3 length equals 14 residues. The V and J ends lost 3 bases and 2 bases, in that order; junction bases with no gene match: 3. The CDR3 protein is CASSLGDRPYEQYL. DNA for the CDR3: TGTGCCAGCAGTTTGGGGGACAGGCCCTACGAGCAGTACTTA.

The J gene is TRBJ1-6, the V gene TRBV5-1; D is ambiguous. CDR3 length: 14 residues. V shed 0 bases and J shed 5 bases, with 6 bases lying between them. Per germline, CDR1 SGHRS and CDR2 YFSETQ. The DNA of the CDR3 is TGCGCCAGCAGCTTGGAGGGTAATAATTCACCCCTCCACTTT. Translating gives CASSLEGNNSPLHF.

The CDR3 nucleotides read TGCGCCAGCAGCTTGGGGTCCCAGGGGGCAGGTGAGACCCAGTACTTC. Translation: CASSLGSQGAGETQYF. The chain combines TRBV5-1 with TRBJ2-5; TRBD1 agrees at 8 bases. V lost 0 bases to trimming and J lost 5 bases; unmatched junction nucleotides: 9. The CDR3 covers 16 residues. Per germline, CDR1 SGHRS and CDR2 YFSETQ.

Ten or more counts support this clonotype. V gene TRBV20-1 combines with J gene TRBJ2-7; 9 nucleotides line up with TRBD2. This CDR3 is built from 12 residues. The ends lost 7 bases at V and 5 bases at J; junction bases unmatched: 6. Germline CDR1 DFQATT, CDR2 SNEGSKA (reference sequence). The CDR3 DNA reads as TGCAGTGGTGCGGGGGGGTCCCACGAGCAGTACTTC. As protein: CSGAGGSHEQYF.

V and J are TRBV12-3 or TRBV12-4 and TRBJ2-5; 10 nucleotides agree with TRBD2. The CDR3 is 14 amino acids. V shed 6 bases and J 8 bases; nucleotides not matched to a gene: 9. CDR3 protein: CASSQGLALDTQYF. The CDR3 nucleotides read TGTGCCAGCAGCCAGGGACTAGCGCTTGACACCCAGTACTTC.

The J gene is TRBJ2-5, the V gene TRBV3-1; D uncertain. With 6 bases removed from V and 5 bases from J, the gap between germline ends came to 7 bases. Germline V gene sequence: CDR1 LGHDT, CDR2 YNNKEL (reference sequence). The CDR3 has 11 amino acids. The CDR3 region is CASRGKETQYF. In DNA form, the CDR3 reads TGTGCCAGCAGGGGGAAGGAGACCCAGTACTTC.

This clonotype has a handful of counts. V and J are TRBV29-1 and TRBJ1-2; no firm D call. V lost 6 bases to trimming and J lost 2 bases, with 7 bases between them. Germline CDR1 and CDR2: SQVTM and ANQGSEA. The CDR3 runs 11 residues. For the CDR3, the DNA is TGCAGCGTCCCCCTGAACTATGGCTACACCTTC. Its protein is CSVPLNYGYTF.

The gene calls are TRBV12-3 or TRBV12-4 and TRBJ1-3; 8 bases are a match to TRBD1. V lost 5 bases to trimming and J lost 1 base; unmatched junction nucleotides: 4. The CDR3 is made up of 15 amino acids. The CDR3 DNA follows: TGTGCCAGCAGTCCTCGGACAGGGTCTGGAAACACCATATATTTT. It encodes CASSPRTGSGNTIYF.

This clonotype was counted only a few times. This chain joins TRBV7-9 and TRBJ1-1; 9 bases align to TRBD1. Germline CDR1 and CDR2: SEHNR and FQNEAQ (reference sequence). CDR3 size: 15 residues. V dropped 5 bases and J dropped 1; count of bases not matched to a gene: 5. CDR3 nucleotides: TGTGCCAGCAGCGAGACAGGGGGACCGAACACTGAAGCTTTCTTT. Protein product: CASSETGGPNTEAFF.

This sequence joins TRBV12-3 or TRBV12-4 and TRBJ2-1; 7 positions match TRBD1. The CDR3 is 14 amino acids. With 3 bases clipped from V and 5 bases from J, the junction kept 4 bases outside the gene matches. The CDR3 nucleotides are TGTGCCAGCAGTTTGAGACAGGGTAACAATGAGCAGTTCTTC. It encodes CASSLRQGNNEQFF.

This clonotype appeared many times. The genes are TRBV7-9 and TRBJ1-5, with D hard to call. Germline values: CDR1 SEHNR, CDR2 FQNEAQ (reference sequence). This CDR3 is built from 15 residues. The V end was cut by 5 bases, the J end by 0 bases, with 11 bases between. In DNA, the CDR3 is TGTGCCAGCAGCCCTCCGGGCACTAGCAATCAGCCCCAGCATTTT. It is translated as CASSPPGTSNQPQHF.

Points on this clonotype: A much more abundant neighbour one base away suggests this may be a read error. The chain carries TRBV24-1 and TRBJ2-1; possibly TRBD2 for D (5 bases). Per germline, CDR1 KGHDR and CDR2 SFDVKD. The CDR3 is 13 residues long. CDR3 coding DNA: TGTGCCGCCATGGGGAGCTCCAACAATGAGCAGTTCTTC. It translates to CAAMGSSNNEQFF.

This clonotype has a handful of counts. The CDR3, as DNA: TGTGCCAGCAGCTTAGCGGGACAGGGGGATTACGAGCAGTACTTC. Translation: CASSLAGQGDYEQYF. This chain connects TRBV7-2 to TRBJ2-7; 11 nucleotides match TRBD1. In germline, CDR1 is SGHTA, CDR2 FQGNSA. The CDR3 is 15 residues long. Trimming took 0 bases from V and 4 from J; bases not matched to a gene: 2.

Many counts were recorded for this clonotype. The V gene is TRBV5-8, the J gene TRBJ1-5; D is ambiguous. The CDR3 is made up of 13 amino acids. CDR1 SGHTS and CDR2 YDEGEE come from the germline V gene. V was clipped by 2 bases and J by 5 bases, with 8 bases between them. The CDR3, as DNA: TGTGCCAGCAGCTTAACGGATTATCAGCCCCAGCATTTT. It specifies CASSLTDYQPQHF.

This clonotype has more than one count but fewer than ten. The gene calls are TRBV7-6 and TRBJ2-1; D assignment may be TRBD1 or TRBD2 (5 bases each). Germline CDR1 is SGHVS and CDR2 is FNYEAQ. Trimming stripped 1 base from V and 5 bases from J, with 12 bases between. The CDR3 sequence is 15 residues long. The CDR3, as DNA: TGTGCCAGCAGCTTAGGGCCAGGGACCAACAATGAGCAGTTCTTC. Its translation: CASSLGPGTNNEQFF.